Listed below are T cell receptor beta chains from one sample, sequenced in a study of preoperative IRX-2 immunotherapy in early breast cancer. Only in-frame clones appear in the TCRdb table, and some are missing; sequencing was by immunoSEQ multiplex PCR. The sample includes 40,000 or so clones, around 96% of them seen just once. Material: tumor tissue, obtained after IRX-2 immunotherapy. These receptors were obtained from a human donor with breast cancer. The CDR3 runs from the conserved cysteine through the conserved F or W. A D gene is named only where the DNA matches it firmly. Rows give clone size only sometimes, using once, few, many, or a class for an expanded clone.

cdr3_nt	cdr3_aa	d_call	v_call	j_call	clone_size
TGTGCCAGCAGTTCACCAGGACAGGGAAAGGGTCAGCCCCAGCATTTT	CASSSPGQGKGQPQHF	TRBD1	TRBV28	TRBJ1-5	-
TGTGCCAGCGCACAGGGGTATGAGCAGTTCTTC	CASAQGYEQFF	TRBD1	TRBV6-6	TRBJ2-1	-
TGTGCCAGCAGCCCAGCCGGGGGGGGGTACGAGCAGTACTTC	CASSPAGGGYEQYF	TRBD2	TRBV5-4	TRBJ2-7	-
TGTGCCATCAGTGAAAGGGGCGAGCAGTACTTC	CAISERGEQYF	-	TRBV10-3	TRBJ2-7	-
TGTGCCAGCACCAAGCTTCGCGGACAGGGGGCTGCTGGGGCCAACGTCCTGACTTTC	CASTKLRGQGAAGANVLTF	TRBD1	TRBV7-2	TRBJ2-6	-
TGTGCCAGCAGCATAAGCCGAGGACATACCAATGAGCAGTTCTTC	CASSISRGHTNEQFF	-	TRBV6-6	TRBJ2-1	-
TGTGCCAGCAGTACCGCTAGCGCGGGAGGAGGTGAGACCCAGTACTTC	CASSTASAGGGETQYF	TRBD2	TRBV6-6	TRBJ2-5	-
TGTGCCAGCAGTGTGGGGACCCCGAGAAAACTGTTTTTT	CASSVGTPRKLFF	-	TRBV25-1	TRBJ1-4	-
TGTGCCAGCAGCTTAGCGTCTACCGGGGAGCTGTTTTTT	CASSLASTGELFF	-	TRBV7-3	TRBJ2-2	-
TGTGCCAGCAGTGCACAGGGGACAGATACGCAGTATTTT	CASSAQGTDTQYF	TRBD1	TRBV25-1	TRBJ2-3	-
TGTGCCGCCCAGGCCGTGGAGAACTACAATGAGCAGTTCTTC	CAAQAVENYNEQFF	-	TRBV10-3	TRBJ2-1	few
TGTGCCAGCAGCCCAATACTTCCGAACACCGGGGAGCTGTTTTTT	CASSPILPNTGELFF	-	TRBV11-2	TRBJ2-2	-
TGTGCCAGCAGTTCCAGGACGGGGGACACCGGGGAGCTGTTTTTT	CASSSRTGDTGELFF	-	TRBV9	TRBJ2-2	-
TGTGCCAGCAGACAGGATTTCAATCAGCCCCAGCATTTT	CASRQDFNQPQHF	-	TRBV5-5	TRBJ1-5	-
TGTGCCAGCAGCTCCCGTCCGGATACGCAGTATTTT	CASSSRPDTQYF	-	TRBV7-6	TRBJ2-3	few
TGTGCCAGCAAGCCGGGACTACAGAACACTGAAGCTTTCTTT	CASKPGLQNTEAFF	-	TRBV6-1	TRBJ1-1	-
TGTGCCAGCAGCCCACGACCATCCCGCAGGGGATTGTATGCTTTCTTT	CASSPRPSRRGLYAFF	-	TRBV7-9	TRBJ1-1	few
TGTGCCAGCAGCCCCCCGGAGAGCGGAGCCACAGATACGCAGTATTTT	CASSPPESGATDTQYF	-	TRBV7-8	TRBJ2-3	-
TGTGCCAGCAGTGAACAGGACAGTCTCTCCTACGAGCAGTACTTC	CASSEQDSLSYEQYF	-	TRBV6-1	TRBJ2-7	-
TGTGCCACAGCCGCCGGGACAGGACACACAGATACGCAGTATTTT	CATAAGTGHTDTQYF	TRBD1	TRBV9	TRBJ2-3	-
TGTGCCAGCTCACCTTCTAAGGGCAGCAACACTGAAGCTTTCTTT	CASSPSKGSNTEAFF	-	TRBV18	TRBJ1-1	-
TGTGCCACCAGCAGAGAGGGCGGACCCTACGAGCAGTACTTC	CATSREGGPYEQYF	-	TRBV15	TRBJ2-7	-
TGCGCCAGCAGCCAAGATGAGTCCACCGCCTGGGACAATGAGCAGTTCTTC	CASSQDESTAWDNEQFF	-	TRBV4-1	TRBJ2-1	-
TGCGCCAGCAGCTTGGATAATAGGGATAATCAGCCCCAGCATTTT	CASSLDNRDNQPQHF	-	TRBV5-1	TRBJ1-5	-
TGTGCCAGCAGCTTAGGAGGCGGCGGGAGGGCGTACAATGAGCAGTTCTTC	CASSLGGGGRAYNEQFF	TRBD2	TRBV11-2	TRBJ2-1	-
TGTGCCATCAGATCAGGACAGGCAAATTACGAGCAGTACTTC	CAIRSGQANYEQYF	TRBD1	TRBV10-3	TRBJ2-7	-
TGCGCCAGCAGTCCCTCAGGGAGGGAACCTCTCGATCAGCCCCAGCATTTT	CASSPSGREPLDQPQHF	-	TRBV23-1	TRBJ1-5	-
TGTGCCAGCAGCACCCACAGGGATAGGGGCACTGAAGCTTTCTTT	CASSTHRDRGTEAFF	-	TRBV21-1	TRBJ1-1	-
TGTGCCAGCAGTTCACTAGCGGTCCAAGAGACCCAGTACTTC	CASSSLAVQETQYF	TRBD2	TRBV27	TRBJ2-5	-
TGTGCCAGCAGCTTAAGTACAGGGGAGTGGGGTGAGCAGTTCTTC	CASSLSTGEWGEQFF	TRBD1	TRBV7-3	TRBJ2-1	-
TGTGCCAGCAGCCCGAGGACAGGGGATGCGGAGACCCAGTACTTC	CASSPRTGDAETQYF	TRBD1	TRBV7-8	TRBJ2-5	-
TGTGCCAGTAGTCTCCCCGGGATGAAAAACATTCAGTACTTC	CASSLPGMKNIQYF	-	TRBV19	TRBJ2-4	-
TGTGCCAGCAGCGTCCAAGCGGACAATGAGCAGTTCTTC	CASSVQADNEQFF	-	TRBV6-4	TRBJ2-1	-
TGTGCCAGCAACCTGGGGGCGGGAGAAGCCACCGGGGAGCTGTTTTTT	CASNLGAGEATGELFF	-	TRBV7-9	TRBJ2-2	-
TGTGCCTGGAGTAGGACAGGGGGAGTTATGGAGACCCAGTACTTC	CAWSRTGGVMETQYF	TRBD1	TRBV30	TRBJ2-5	-
TGTGCCAGCCTGGACAGGGGTTATGTAGGCACTGAAGCTTTCTTT	CASLDRGYVGTEAFF	TRBD1	TRBV28	TRBJ1-1	-
TGTGCCAGCAGCCAAGATATACTTCGCAGGGGGGAGCTGTTTTTT	CASSQDILRRGELFF	-	TRBV14	TRBJ2-2	-
TGTGCCAGCAGCTACACAGGGACAGGGGTCTACAATGAGCAGTTCTTC	CASSYTGTGVYNEQFF	TRBD1	TRBV11-3	TRBJ2-1	-
TGTGCCAGCAGTCTCAATAGCGGGAGTGTTCAGTTCTTC	CASSLNSGSVQFF	TRBD2	TRBV27	TRBJ2-1	-
TGTGCCAGCAGCTTAGGGACAGGCCTTACCTACGAGCAGTACTTC	CASSLGTGLTYEQYF	TRBD1	TRBV7-9	TRBJ2-7	-
TGTGCCAGCAGTCCGCGGACAGGGTTACTTCAGCCCCAGCATTTT	CASSPRTGLLQPQHF	TRBD1	TRBV2	TRBJ1-5	-
TGCAGCGTTCTGGCAGGGGGCCACGAGCAGTACTTC	CSVLAGGHEQYF	TRBD1	TRBV29-1	TRBJ2-7	-
TGTGCCAGCAGCTTAGGTCAAGTAGCGGTTAGCACAGATACGCAGTATTTT	CASSLGQVAVSTDTQYF	-	TRBV7-2	TRBJ2-3	-
TGTGCCAGCAATGAGCCCCGGGGGGGATTTATGAATTCACCCCTCCACTTT	CASNEPRGGFMNSPLHF	-	TRBV2	TRBJ1-6	-
TGTGCCAGCAGTTTAGGGCCCCGAAGTACGCAGTATTTT	CASSLGPRSTQYF	-	TRBV28	TRBJ2-3	-
TGTGCCAGCAGCCCGGGTAGCCTATGGGCGGAGAGCTCCTACAATGAGCAGTTCTTC	CASSPGSLWAESSYNEQFF	-	TRBV5-6	TRBJ2-1	-
TGTGCCAGCAGTGAAGGTCCTACAAATGAGCAGTTCTTC	CASSEGPTNEQFF	-	TRBV2	TRBJ2-1	-
TGTGCCAGCAGCTTAGCAGGAGATTCACCCCTCCACTTT	CASSLAGDSPLHF	-	TRBV7-3	TRBJ1-6	-
TGTGCCAGCAGCCTCTCCTATGGCTACACCTTC	CASSLSYGYTF	-	TRBV28	TRBJ1-2	-
TGTGCCAGCAGCTTGGGGCGGAATGAGCAGTTCTTC	CASSLGRNEQFF	-	TRBV14	TRBJ2-1	-
TGTGCCAGCAGCTTAGTGGGGGGCGAGGTTGGCTACACCTTC	CASSLVGGEVGYTF	-	TRBV7-2	TRBJ1-2	-
TGTGCCAGCAGCAAAGGGAACGCAGATACGCAGTATTTT	CASSKGNADTQYF	-	TRBV9	TRBJ2-3	-
TGTGCCAGCAGCCTATTCCGGGACAGGGGCTACGAGCAGTACTTC	CASSLFRDRGYEQYF	TRBD1	TRBV11-2	TRBJ2-7	-